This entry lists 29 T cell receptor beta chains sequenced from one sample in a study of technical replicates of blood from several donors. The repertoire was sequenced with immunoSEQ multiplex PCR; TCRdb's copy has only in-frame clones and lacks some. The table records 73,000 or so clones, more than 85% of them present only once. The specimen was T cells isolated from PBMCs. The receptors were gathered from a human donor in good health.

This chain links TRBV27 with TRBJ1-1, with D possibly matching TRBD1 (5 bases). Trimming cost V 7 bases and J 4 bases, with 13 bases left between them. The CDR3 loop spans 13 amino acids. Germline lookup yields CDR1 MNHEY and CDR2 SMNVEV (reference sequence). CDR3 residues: CASNRRVGTEAFF. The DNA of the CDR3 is TGTGCCAGCAACCGCAGGGTAGGCACTGAAGCTTTCTTT.

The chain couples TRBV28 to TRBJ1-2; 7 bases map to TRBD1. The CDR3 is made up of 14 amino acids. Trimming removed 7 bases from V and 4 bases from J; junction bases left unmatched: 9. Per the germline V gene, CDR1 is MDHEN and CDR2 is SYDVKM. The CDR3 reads CASISTGDSYGYTF. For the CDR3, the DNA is TGTGCCAGCATCTCCACAGGGGATTCCTATGGCTACACCTTC.

DNA for the CDR3: TGTGCCAGCAGCCTTGGACAGGGGGAATACGAGCAGTACTTC. This sequence encodes CASSLGQGEYEQYF. The chain has TRBV5-4 and TRBJ2-7, with 10 nucleotides matching TRBD1. Trimming cost V 4 bases and J 4 bases; bases outside gene matches: 5. The CDR3 covers 14 residues. CDR1 SGHNT and CDR2 YYREEE come from the germline V gene (reference sequence).

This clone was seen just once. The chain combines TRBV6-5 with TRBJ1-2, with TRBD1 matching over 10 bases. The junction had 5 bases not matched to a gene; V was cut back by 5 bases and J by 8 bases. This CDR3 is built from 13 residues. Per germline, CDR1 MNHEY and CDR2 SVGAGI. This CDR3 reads CASSRGTGEGYTF. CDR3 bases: TGTGCCAGCAGTAGGGGGACAGGGGAGGGCTACACCTTC.

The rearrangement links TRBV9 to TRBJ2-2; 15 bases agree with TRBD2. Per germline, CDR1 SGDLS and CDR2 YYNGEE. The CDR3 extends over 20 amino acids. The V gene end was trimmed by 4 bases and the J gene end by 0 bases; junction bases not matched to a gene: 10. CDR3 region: CASSPQRGLAGGPNTGELFF. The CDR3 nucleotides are TGTGCCAGCAGCCCCCAGCGGGGACTAGCGGGAGGACCGAACACCGGGGAGCTGTTTTTT.

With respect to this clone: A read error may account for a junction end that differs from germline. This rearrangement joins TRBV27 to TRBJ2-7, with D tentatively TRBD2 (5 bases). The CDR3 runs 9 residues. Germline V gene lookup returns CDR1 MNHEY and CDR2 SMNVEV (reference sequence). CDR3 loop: CASPSREPF. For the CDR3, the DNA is TGTGCCAGCCCTTCCCGGGAACCCTTC.

DNA for the CDR3: TGTGCCAGCAGCCAAGGCGCGCGCGGGGATGAGCAGTTCTTC. Translating gives CASSQGARGDEQFF. V is TRBV4-2 and J is TRBJ2-1, with D possibly matching TRBD2 (6 bases). The CDR3 totals 14 residues. Germline CDR1 and CDR2: LGHNA and YNFKEQ. Deletions cut 1 base from V and 8 bases from J, with 12 bases between.

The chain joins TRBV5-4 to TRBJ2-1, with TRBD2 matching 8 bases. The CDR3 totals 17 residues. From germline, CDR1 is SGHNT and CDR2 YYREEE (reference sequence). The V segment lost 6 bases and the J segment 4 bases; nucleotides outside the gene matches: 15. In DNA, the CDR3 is TGTGCCAGCACCTCCGGAGGGTTAGCGGGGTTGTACAATGAGCAGTTCTTC. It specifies CASTSGGLAGLYNEQFF.

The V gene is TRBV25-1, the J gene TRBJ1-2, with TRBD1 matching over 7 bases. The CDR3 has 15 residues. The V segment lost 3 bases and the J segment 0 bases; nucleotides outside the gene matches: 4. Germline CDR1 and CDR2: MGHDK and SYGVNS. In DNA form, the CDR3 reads TGTGCCAGCAGTGAGTCCAGGGGGACTAACTATGGCTACACCTTC. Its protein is CASSESRGTNYGYTF.

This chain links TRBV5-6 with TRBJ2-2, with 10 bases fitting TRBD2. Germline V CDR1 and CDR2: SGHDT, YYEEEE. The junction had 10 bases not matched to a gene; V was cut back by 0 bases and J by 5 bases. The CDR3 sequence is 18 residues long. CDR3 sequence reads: CASSLDLAGVSGTGELFF. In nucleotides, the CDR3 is TGTGCCAGCAGCTTGGATCTAGCGGGAGTGTCGGGGACCGGGGAGCTGTTTTTT. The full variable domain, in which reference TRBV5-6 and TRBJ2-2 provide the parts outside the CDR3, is DAGVTQSPTHLIKTRGQQVTLRCSPKSGHDTVSWYQQALGQGPQFIFQYYEEEERQRGNFPDRFSGHQFPNYSSELNVNALLLGDSALYLCASSLDLAGVSGTGELFFGEGSRLTVL.

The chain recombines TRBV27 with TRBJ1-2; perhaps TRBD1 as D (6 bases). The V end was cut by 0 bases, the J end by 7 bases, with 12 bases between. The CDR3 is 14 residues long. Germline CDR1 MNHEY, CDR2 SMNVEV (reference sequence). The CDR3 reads CASSLSGARSGYTF. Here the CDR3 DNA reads TGTGCCAGCAGTTTATCGGGGGCGAGAAGTGGCTACACCTTC.

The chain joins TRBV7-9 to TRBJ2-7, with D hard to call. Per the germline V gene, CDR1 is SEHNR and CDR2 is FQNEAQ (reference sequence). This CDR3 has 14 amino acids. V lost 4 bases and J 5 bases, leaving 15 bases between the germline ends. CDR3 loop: CASSSMSLLNEQYF. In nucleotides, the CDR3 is TGTGCCAGCAGCTCGATGTCCCTCCTAAACGAGCAGTACTTC.

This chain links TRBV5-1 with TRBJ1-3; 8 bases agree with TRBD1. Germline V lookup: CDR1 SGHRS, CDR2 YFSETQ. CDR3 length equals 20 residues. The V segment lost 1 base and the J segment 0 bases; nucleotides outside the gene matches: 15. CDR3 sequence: CASSLMDGGTGQGSGNTIYF. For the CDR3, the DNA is TGCGCCAGCAGCTTGATGGATGGAGGAACCGGACAGGGCTCTGGAAACACCATATATTTT.

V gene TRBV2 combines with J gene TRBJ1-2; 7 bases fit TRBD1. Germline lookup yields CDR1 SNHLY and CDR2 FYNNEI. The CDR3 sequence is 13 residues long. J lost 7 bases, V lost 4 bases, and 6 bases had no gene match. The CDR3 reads CASSVTGTGGYTF. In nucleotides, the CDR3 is TGTGCCAGCAGTGTGACAGGGACGGGTGGCTACACCTTC.

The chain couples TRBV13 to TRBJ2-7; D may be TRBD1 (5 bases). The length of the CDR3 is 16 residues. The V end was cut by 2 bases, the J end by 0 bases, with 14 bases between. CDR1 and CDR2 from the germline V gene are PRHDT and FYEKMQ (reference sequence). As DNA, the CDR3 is TGTGCCAGCAGCTTACGTCAGGGAAGAGGCTCCTACGAGCAGTACTTC. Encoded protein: CASSLRQGRGSYEQYF.

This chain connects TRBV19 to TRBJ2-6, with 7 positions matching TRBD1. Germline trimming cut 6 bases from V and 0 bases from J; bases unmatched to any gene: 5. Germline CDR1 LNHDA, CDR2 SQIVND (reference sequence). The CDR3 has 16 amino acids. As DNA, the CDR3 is TGTGCCAGTAGAGGGGGCAAGGTCTCTGGGGCCAACGTCCTGACTTTC. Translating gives CASRGGKVSGANVLTF.

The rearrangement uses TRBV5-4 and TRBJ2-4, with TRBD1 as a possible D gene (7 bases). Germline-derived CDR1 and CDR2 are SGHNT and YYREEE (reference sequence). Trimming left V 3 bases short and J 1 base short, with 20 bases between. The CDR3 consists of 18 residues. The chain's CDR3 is CASSSKRRGDGAKNIQYF. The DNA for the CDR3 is TGTGCCAGCAGCTCTAAGCGCAGGGGGGATGGGGCCAAAAACATTCAGTACTTC.

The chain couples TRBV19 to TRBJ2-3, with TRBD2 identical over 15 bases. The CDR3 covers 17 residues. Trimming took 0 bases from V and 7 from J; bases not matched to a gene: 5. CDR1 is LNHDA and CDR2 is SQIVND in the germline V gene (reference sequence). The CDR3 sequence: CASSIEGLAGGPNTQYF. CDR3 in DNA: TGTGCCAGTAGTATAGAGGGACTAGCGGGAGGTCCTAATACGCAGTATTTT.

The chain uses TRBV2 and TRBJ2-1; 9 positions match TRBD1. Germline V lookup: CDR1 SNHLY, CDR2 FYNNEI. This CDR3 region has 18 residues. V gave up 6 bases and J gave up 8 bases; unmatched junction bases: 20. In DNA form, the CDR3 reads TGTGCCAGCAGCTCTTTTGCCACCGGGACAGGGAGTGGACATGAGCAGTTCTTC. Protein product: CASSSFATGTGSGHEQFF. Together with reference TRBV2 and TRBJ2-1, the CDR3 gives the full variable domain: EPEVTQTPSHQVTQMGQEVILRCVPISNHLYFYWYRQILGQKVEFLVSFYNNEISEKSEIFDDQFSVERPDGSNFTLKIRSTKLEDSAMYFCASSSFATGTGSGHEQFFGPGTRLTVL.

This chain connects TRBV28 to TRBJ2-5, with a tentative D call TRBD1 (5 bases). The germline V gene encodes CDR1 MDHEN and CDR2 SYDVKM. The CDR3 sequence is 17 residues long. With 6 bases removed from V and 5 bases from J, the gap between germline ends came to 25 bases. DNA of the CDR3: TGTGCCAGCAGCCCCATTATTATAGGGGTCAAAAGCGAGACCCAGTACTTC. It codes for CASSPIIIGVKSETQYF.

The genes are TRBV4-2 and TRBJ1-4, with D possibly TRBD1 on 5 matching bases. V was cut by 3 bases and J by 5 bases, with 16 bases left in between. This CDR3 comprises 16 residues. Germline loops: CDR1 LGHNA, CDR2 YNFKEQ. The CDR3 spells CASSQELRDWNEKLFF. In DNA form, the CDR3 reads TGTGCCAGCAGCCAGGAACTCCGGGACTGGAATGAAAAACTGTTTTTT.

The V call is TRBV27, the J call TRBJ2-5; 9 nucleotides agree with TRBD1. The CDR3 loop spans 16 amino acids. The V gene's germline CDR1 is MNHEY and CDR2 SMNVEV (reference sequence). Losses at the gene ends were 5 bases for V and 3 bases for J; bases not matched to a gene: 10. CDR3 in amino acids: CASSDIPGTGKETQYF. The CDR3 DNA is TGTGCCAGCAGTGACATACCCGGGACAGGGAAAGAGACCCAGTACTTC.

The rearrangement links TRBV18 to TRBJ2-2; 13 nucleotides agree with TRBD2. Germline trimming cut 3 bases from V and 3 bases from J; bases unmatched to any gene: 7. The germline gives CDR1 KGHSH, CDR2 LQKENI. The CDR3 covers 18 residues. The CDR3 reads CASSPPSLAGGHTGELFF. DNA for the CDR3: TGTGCCAGCTCACCCCCCTCACTAGCGGGAGGGCACACCGGGGAGCTGTTTTTT.

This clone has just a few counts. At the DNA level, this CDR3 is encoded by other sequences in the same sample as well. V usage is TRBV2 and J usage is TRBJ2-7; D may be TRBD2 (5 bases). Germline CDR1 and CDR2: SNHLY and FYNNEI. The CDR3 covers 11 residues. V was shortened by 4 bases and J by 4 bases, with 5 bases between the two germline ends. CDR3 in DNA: TGTGCCAGCAGTGCGGGGTACGAGCAGTACTTC. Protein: CASSAGYEQYF.

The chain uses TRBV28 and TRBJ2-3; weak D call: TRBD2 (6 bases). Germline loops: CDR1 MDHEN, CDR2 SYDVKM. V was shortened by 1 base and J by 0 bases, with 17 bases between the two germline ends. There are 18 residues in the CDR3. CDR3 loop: CASSLSRGLMSSTDTQYF. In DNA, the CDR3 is TGTGCCAGCAGTTTATCCCGGGGGTTAATGTCCAGCACAGATACGCAGTATTTT.

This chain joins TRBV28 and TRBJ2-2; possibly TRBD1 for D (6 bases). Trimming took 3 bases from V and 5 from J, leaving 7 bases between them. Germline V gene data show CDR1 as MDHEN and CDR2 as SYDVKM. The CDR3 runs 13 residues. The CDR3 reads CASSLQGTGELFF. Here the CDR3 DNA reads TGTGCCAGCAGTTTGCAGGGGACCGGGGAGCTGTTTTTT.

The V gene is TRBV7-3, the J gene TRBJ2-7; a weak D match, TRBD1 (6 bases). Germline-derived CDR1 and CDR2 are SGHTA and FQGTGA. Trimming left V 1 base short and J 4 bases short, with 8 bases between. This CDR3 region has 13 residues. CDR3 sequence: CASSLNGQYEQYF. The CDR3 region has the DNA TGTGCCAGCAGCTTAAATGGACAGTACGAGCAGTACTTC.

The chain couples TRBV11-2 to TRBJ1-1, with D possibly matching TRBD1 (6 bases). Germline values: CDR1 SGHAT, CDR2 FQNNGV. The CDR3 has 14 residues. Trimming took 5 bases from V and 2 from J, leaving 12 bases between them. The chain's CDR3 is CASSPTRGNTEAFF. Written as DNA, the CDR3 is TGTGCCAGCAGCCCGACCAGGGGAAACACTGAAGCTTTCTTT. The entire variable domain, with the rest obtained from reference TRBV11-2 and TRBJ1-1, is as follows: EAGVAQSPRYKIIEKRQSVAFWCNPISGHATLYWYQQILGQGPKLLIQFQNNGVVDDSQLPKDRFSAERLKGVDSTLKIQPAKLEDSAVYLCASSPTRGNTEAFFGQGTRLTVV.

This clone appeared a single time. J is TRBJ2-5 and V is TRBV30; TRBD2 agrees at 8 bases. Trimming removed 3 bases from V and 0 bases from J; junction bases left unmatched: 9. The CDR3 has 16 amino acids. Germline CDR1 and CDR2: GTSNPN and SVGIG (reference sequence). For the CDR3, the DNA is TGTGCCTGGAGACAAAGGGCTAGCGGGTACCAAGAGACCCAGTACTTC. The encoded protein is CAWRQRASGYQETQYF.